The clone carrying this T cell receptor (beta chain) was observed a single time. CDR1 and CDR2 (germline): KGHDR, SFDVKD. V lost 8 bases and J 5 bases, leaving 42 bases between the germline ends. The CDR3 spans 23 residues. The data are from a study of blood T cell repertoires in COVID-19. The authors' processing: It was from reference gene primer amplification that nucleated cell counts were estimated. Produced via immunoSEQ multiplex PCR; TCRdb's table is partial and in-frame only. The D gene and trimming were derived from the DNA, and the V and J assignments and clone size from that table. The sample records about 220,000 clones, approximately 82% being singletons.

This sequence was found in a woman of 80 years or more with acute or convalescent COVID-19. Sequencing was carried out using peripheral blood. This chain links TRBV24-1 with TRBJ2-1, with D possibly being TRBD2 (6 bases). The CDR3 DNA reads TGTGCCACCACGACTACCACCTCCGAACGGCGTCCCCGGGGGAAGAACAAAGACAATGAGCAGTTCTTC. Protein sequence: CATTTTTSERRPRGKNKDNEQFF.